This TCR beta chain was identified in a study of blood T cell repertoires in COVID-19. The germline V gene has CDR1 MDHEN and CDR2 SYDVKM. V was trimmed by 3 bases and J by 0 bases, leaving 18 bases between them. The CDR3 spans 18 residues. TCRdb's copy holds only in-frame clones and misses some; the assay was immunoSEQ multiplex PCR. Counted here are fewer than 250,000 clones, about four fifths occurring once; the ten biggest clones make up 4.8%. The sequence derives from a woman between 45 and 60 years old who had been exposed to COVID-19. Sequencing was performed on PBMCs or T cells enriched from blood (not recorded which). V gene TRBV28 combines with J gene TRBJ1-5; tentative D call: TRBD1 (5 bases). CDR3 coding DNA: TGTGCCAGCAGTTTCCTTACCCCCGGACATCCTAGCAATCAGCCCCAGCATTTT. Residues: CASSFLTPGHPSNQPQHF.